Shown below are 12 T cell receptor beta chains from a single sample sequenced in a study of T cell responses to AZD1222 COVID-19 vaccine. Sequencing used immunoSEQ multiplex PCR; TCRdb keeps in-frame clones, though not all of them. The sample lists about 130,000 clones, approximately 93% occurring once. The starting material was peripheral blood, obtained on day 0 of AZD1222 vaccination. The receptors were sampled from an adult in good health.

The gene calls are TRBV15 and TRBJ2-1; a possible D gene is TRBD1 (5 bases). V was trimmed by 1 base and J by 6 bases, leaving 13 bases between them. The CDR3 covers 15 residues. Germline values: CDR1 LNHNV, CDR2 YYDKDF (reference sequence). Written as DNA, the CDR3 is TGTGCCACCAGCAGAGGAAGGGGTTCGAGCAATGAGCAGTTCTTC. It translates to CATSRGRGSSNEQFF.

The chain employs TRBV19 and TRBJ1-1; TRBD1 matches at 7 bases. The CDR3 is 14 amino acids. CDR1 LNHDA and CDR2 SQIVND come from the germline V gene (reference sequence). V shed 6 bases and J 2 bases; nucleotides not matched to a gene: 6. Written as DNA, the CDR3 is TGTGCCAGTAGCCAGGGACAGACAAACACTGAAGCTTTCTTT. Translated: CASSQGQTNTEAFF. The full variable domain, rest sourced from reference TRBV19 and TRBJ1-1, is DGGITQSPKYLFRKEGQNVTLSCEQNLNHDAMYWYRQDPGQGLRLIYYSQIVNDFQKGDIAEGYSVSREKKESFPLTVTSAQKNPTAFYLCASSQGQTNTEAFFGQGTRLTVV.

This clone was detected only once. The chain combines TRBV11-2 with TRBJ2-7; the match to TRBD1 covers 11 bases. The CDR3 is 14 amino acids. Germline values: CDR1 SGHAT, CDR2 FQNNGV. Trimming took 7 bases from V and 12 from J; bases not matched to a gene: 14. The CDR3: CASTSGTGGPEWYF. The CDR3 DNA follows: TGTGCCAGCACCAGCGGGACAGGGGGACCAGAGTGGTACTTC.

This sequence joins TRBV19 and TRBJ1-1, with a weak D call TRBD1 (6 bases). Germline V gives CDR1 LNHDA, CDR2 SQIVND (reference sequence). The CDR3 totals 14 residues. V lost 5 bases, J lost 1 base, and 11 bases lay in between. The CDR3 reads CASSLYRANTEAFF. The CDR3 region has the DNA TGTGCCAGTAGTCTATACAGGGCGAACACTGAAGCTTTCTTT. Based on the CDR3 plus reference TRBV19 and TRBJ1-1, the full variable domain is DGGITQSPKYLFRKEGQNVTLSCEQNLNHDAMYWYRQDPGQGLRLIYYSQIVNDFQKGDIAEGYSVSREKKESFPLTVTSAQKNPTAFYLCASSLYRANTEAFFGQGTRLTVV.

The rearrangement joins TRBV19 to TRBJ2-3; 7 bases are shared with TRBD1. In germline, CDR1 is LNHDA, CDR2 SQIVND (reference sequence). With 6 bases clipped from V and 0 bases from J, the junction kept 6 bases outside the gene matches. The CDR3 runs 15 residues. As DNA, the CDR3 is TGTGCCAGTAGGAAAACAGGGGTAAGCACAGATACGCAGTATTTT. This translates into CASRKTGVSTDTQYF. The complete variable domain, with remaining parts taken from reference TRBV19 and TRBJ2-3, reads DGGITQSPKYLFRKEGQNVTLSCEQNLNHDAMYWYRQDPGQGLRLIYYSQIVNDFQKGDIAEGYSVSREKKESFPLTVTSAQKNPTAFYLCASRKTGVSTDTQYFGPGTRLTVL.

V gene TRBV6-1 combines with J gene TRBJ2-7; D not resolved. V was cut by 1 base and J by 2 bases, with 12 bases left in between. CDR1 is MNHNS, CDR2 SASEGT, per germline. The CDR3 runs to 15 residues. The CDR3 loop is CASSEGSVRTYEQYF. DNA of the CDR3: TGTGCCAGCAGTGAAGGGTCAGTCCGAACCTACGAGCAGTACTTC.

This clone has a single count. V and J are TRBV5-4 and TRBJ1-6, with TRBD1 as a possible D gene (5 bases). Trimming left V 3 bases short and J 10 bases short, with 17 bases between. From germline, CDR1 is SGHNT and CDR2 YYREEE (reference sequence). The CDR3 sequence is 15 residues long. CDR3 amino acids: CASSSWTSTPSPLHF. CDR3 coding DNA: TGTGCCAGCAGCTCGTGGACATCCACCCCATCACCCCTCCACTTT. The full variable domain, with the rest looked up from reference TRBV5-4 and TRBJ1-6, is ETGVTQSPTHLIKTRGQQVTLRCSSQSGHNTVSWYQQALGQGPQFIFQYYREEENGRGNFPPRFSGLQFPNYSSELNVNALELDDSALYLCASSSWTSTPSPLHFGNGTRLTVT.

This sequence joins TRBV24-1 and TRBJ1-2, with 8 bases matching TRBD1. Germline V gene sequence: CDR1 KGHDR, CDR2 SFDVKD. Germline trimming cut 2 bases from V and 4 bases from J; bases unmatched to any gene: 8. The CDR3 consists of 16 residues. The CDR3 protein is CATSDSRQGTGYGYTF. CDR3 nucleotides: TGTGCCACCAGTGATTCAAGACAGGGGACCGGCTATGGCTACACCTTC.

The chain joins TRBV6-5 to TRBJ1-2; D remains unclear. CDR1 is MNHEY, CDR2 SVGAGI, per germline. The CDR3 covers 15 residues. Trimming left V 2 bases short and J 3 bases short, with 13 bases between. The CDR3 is CASSYQIRGDYGYTF. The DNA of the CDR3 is TGTGCCAGCAGTTACCAGATCCGGGGTGACTATGGCTACACCTTC.

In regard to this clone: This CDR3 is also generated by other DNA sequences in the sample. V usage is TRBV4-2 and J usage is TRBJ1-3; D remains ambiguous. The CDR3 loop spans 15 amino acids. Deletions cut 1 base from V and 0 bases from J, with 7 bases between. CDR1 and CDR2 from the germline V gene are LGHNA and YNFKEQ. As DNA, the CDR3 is TGTGCCAGCAGCCAAGGACGGCTCTCTGGAAACACCATATATTTT. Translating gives CASSQGRLSGNTIYF.

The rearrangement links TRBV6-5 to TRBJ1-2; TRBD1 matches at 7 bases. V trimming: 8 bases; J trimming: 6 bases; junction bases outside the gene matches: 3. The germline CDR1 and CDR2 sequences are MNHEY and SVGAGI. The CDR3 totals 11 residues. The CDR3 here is CASATGNGYTF. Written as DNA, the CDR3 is TGTGCCAGCGCGACAGGGAATGGCTACACCTTC.

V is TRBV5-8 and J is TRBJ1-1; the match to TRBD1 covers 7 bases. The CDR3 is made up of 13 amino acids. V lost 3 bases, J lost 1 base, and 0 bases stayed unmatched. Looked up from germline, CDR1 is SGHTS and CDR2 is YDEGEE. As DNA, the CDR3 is TGTGCCAGCAGCTGGGACAGGAACACTGAAGCTTTCTTT. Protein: CASSWDRNTEAFF. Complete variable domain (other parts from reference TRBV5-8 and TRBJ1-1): EAGVTQSPTHLIKTRGQQATLRCSPISGHTSVYWYQQALGLGLQFLLWYDEGEERNRGNFPPRFSGRQFPNYSSELNVNALELEDSALYLCASSWDRNTEAFFGQGTRLTVV.